Shown below are 31 T cell receptor beta chains from a single sample sequenced in a study of T cells after yellow fever vaccination. From the 5' RACE reads, TCRdb called clonotypes with MiXCR, one entry per CDR3 protein. Of some 200,000 distinct CDR3 sequences detected, about 11% appear once; the ten largest clones hold around 34%. The sequenced sample was CD8+ T cells sorted from PBMCs, obtained 15 days after the yellow fever booster vaccination. The source of these receptors is a man aged 18-30 years who received the YFV17D yellow fever vaccine.

This clonotype came up a few times. CDR3 in DNA: TGCGCCAGCAGTGAGTCATCAGGGACCGAGCAGTACTTC. This sequence encodes CASSESSGTEQYF. The chain uses TRBV10-1 and TRBJ2-7; D possibly matches TRBD1 or TRBD2 (5 bases each). The CDR3 consists of 13 residues. V lost 0 bases, J lost 6 bases, and 9 bases lay in between. Germline V lookup: CDR1 WNHNN, CDR2 SYGVQD (reference sequence).

This clonotype was seen more than once but under ten times. The chain recombines TRBV12-3 or TRBV12-4 with TRBJ2-1; D not resolved. This CDR3 spans 13 amino acids. V was shortened by 3 bases and J by 6 bases, with 9 bases between the two germline ends. The CDR3 sequence: CASSLATPNEQFF. In DNA form, the CDR3 reads TGTGCCAGCAGTTTGGCCACTCCCAATGAGCAGTTCTTC.

This clonotype was counted only a few times. This chain uses TRBV21-1 with TRBJ1-5. TRBV21-1 is tagged as a pseudogene. The CDR3 contains 12 residues. The CDR3 loop reads CASRVRNQPQHF. The CDR3 nucleotides are TGTGCCAGCAGGGTTCGCAATCAGCCCCAGCATTTT.

The J gene is TRBJ1-6, the V gene TRBV11-2; 9 bases agree with TRBD1. The germline V gene encodes CDR1 SGHAT and CDR2 FQNNGV. The CDR3 has 16 residues. The V and J ends lost 2 bases and 6 bases, in that order; junction bases with no gene match: 5. CDR3 region: CASSLRTGDPNSPLHF. DNA of the CDR3: TGTGCCAGCAGCTTAAGGACAGGGGACCCTAATTCACCCCTCCACTTT.

This clonotype has a handful of counts. The chain couples TRBV5-1 to TRBJ2-3; D is uncertain. Germline assignment: CDR1 SGHRS and CDR2 YFSETQ. This CDR3 spans 14 amino acids. V dropped 4 bases and J dropped 0 bases, with 9 bases sitting between them. The CDR3 here is CASSGTTSTDTQYF. The CDR3 nucleotides are TGCGCCAGCAGCGGAACCACTAGCACAGATACGCAGTATTTT.

The sample holds many counts of this clonotype. The chain joins TRBV4-1 to TRBJ1-2; 7 bases are a match to TRBD1. J was trimmed by 2 bases and V by 5 bases; bases with no gene match: 11. Germline CDR1 reads MGHRA; CDR2 reads YSYEKL. CDR3 size: 16 residues. The CDR3 coding sequence is TGCGCCAGCAGCTCCAGCGAGGGGGCGTGGAACTATGGCTACACCTTC. Protein sequence: CASSSSEGAWNYGYTF.

The chain links TRBV24-1 to TRBJ2-1, with D perhaps matching TRBD2 (5 bases). The CDR3 is made up of 14 amino acids. V was clipped by 6 bases and J by 0 bases, with 8 bases between them. Germline V gives CDR1 KGHDR, CDR2 SFDVKD. The CDR3 region has the DNA TGTGCCACCAGTACGAGGGCCTCCTACAATGAGCAGTTCTTC. Translated, it gives CATSTRASYNEQFF.

This clonotype was recorded a few times. The rearrangement joins TRBV10-2 to TRBJ2-5; no firm D call. Germline lookup yields CDR1 WSHSY and CDR2 SAAADI. The CDR3 is 11 amino acids. V was pared by 0 bases and J by 9 bases, with 5 bases between. The CDR3 DNA reads as TGCGCCAGCAGTGAGTCAATGGCCCAGTACTTC. Its translation: CASSESMAQYF.

This clonotype was observed a few times. The chain has TRBV7-9 and TRBJ2-1, with 7 bases matching TRBD2. The V and J ends lost 4 bases and 4 bases, in that order; junction bases with no gene match: 4. The CDR3 consists of 14 residues. Germline-derived CDR1 and CDR2 are SEHNR and FQNEAQ (reference sequence). The CDR3, as DNA: TGTGCCAGCAGCTCCCGGGACTATTACAATGAGCAGTTCTTC. Residues: CASSSRDYYNEQFF.

This clonotype occurred a few times. The CDR3 nucleotides are TGTGCCAGCAGTTACCTCCCCGGCCAGCCCCAGCATTTT. The encoded protein is CASSYLPGQPQHF. The chain has TRBV6-5 and TRBJ1-5; D is ambiguous. CDR1 and CDR2 from the germline V gene are MNHEY and SVGAGI. The CDR3 has 13 residues. Trimming removed 2 bases at V and 7 bases at J, with 9 bases between.

This clonotype was observed a few times. The chain combines TRBV18 with TRBJ2-3; no reliable D call. CDR3 length: 13 residues. Germline CDR1 KGHSH, CDR2 LQKENI. V was trimmed by 3 bases and J by 2 bases, leaving 6 bases between them. The CDR3 region is CASSPNPTDTQYF. For the CDR3, the DNA is TGTGCCAGCTCACCCAATCCCACAGATACGCAGTATTTT.

The rearrangement links TRBV4-3 to TRBJ2-7; D is possibly TRBD1 (5 bases). Trimming removed 0 bases from V and 6 bases from J, with 12 bases in between. Germline V lookup: CDR1 LGHNA, CDR2 YSLEER. This CDR3 has 14 amino acids. This CDR3 reads CASSQEMARGEQYF. The CDR3 DNA is TGCGCCAGCAGCCAAGAAATGGCTAGGGGCGAGCAGTACTTC.

The table lists this clonotype with a few counts. The chain has TRBV7-9 and TRBJ2-5; the D gene is possibly TRBD1 (6 bases). V lost 5 bases and J lost 5, with 21 bases in between. The CDR3 covers 16 residues. The germline V gene encodes CDR1 SEHNR and CDR2 FQNEAQ (reference sequence). The CDR3: CASSTPEGRRGETQYF. CDR3 DNA sequence: TGTGCCAGCAGCACACCAGAGGGAAGAAGGGGGGAGACCCAGTACTTC.

The rearrangement links TRBV7-9 to TRBJ1-5, with a tentative D call TRBD1 (5 bases). CDR1 is SEHNR and CDR2 is FQNEAQ in the germline V gene (reference sequence). Deletions cut 2 bases from V and 2 bases from J, with 7 bases between. The CDR3 length is 14 residues. For the CDR3, the DNA is TGTGCCAGCAGCTTACCGGGGGGCAATCAGCCCCAGCATTTT. It codes for CASSLPGGNQPQHF.

This clonotype was seen a handful of times. The chain employs TRBV4-1 and TRBJ2-3, with TRBD1 matching 8 bases. The germline CDR1 and CDR2 sequences are MGHRA and YSYEKL. There are 17 residues in the CDR3. The V segment lost 4 bases and the J segment 0 bases; nucleotides outside the gene matches: 9. The CDR3 bases are TGCGCCAGCAGCCCCGCCGCCAGGGGGCATAGCACAGATACGCAGTATTTT. Translation: CASSPAARGHSTDTQYF.

The gene calls are TRBV9 and TRBJ2-3; D gene ambiguous. V was clipped by 3 bases and J by 4 bases, with 15 bases between them. CDR1 and CDR2 from the germline V gene are SGDLS and YYNGEE. The CDR3 consists of 15 residues. The CDR3 coding sequence is TGTGCCAGCAGCGCGTCCGGTTTGTGGGCAGATACGCAGTATTTT. This translates into CASSASGLWADTQYF.

In this sample, this clonotype turned up a few times. The CDR3 here is CASSQEGSLAGSYEQYV. In nucleotides, the CDR3 is TGTGCCAGCAGCCAAGAAGGGTCTCTAGCGGGCTCCTACGAGCAGTACGTC. This chain links TRBV4-2 with TRBJ2-7; 8 bases agree with TRBD2. The trim removed 0 bases at V and 0 bases at J, leaving 7 bases unmatched. CDR3 size: 17 residues. The germline V gene encodes CDR1 LGHNA and CDR2 YNFKEQ.

This clonotype was counted between two and nine times. CDR3 sequence reads: CASRSGSYNEQFF. The CDR3 nucleotides read TGTGCCAGCCGTTCAGGATCCTACAATGAGCAGTTCTTC. The chain uses TRBV6-1 and TRBJ2-1; D gene ambiguous. Trimming left V 8 bases short and J 1 base short, with 9 bases between. Germline V CDR1 and CDR2: MNHNS, SASEGT. This CDR3 comprises 13 residues.

This clonotype was observed many times. V usage is TRBV5-5 and J usage is TRBJ2-7; 7 bases align to TRBD1. The V gene's germline CDR1 is SGHKS and CDR2 YYEKEE (reference sequence). V trimming: 0 bases; J trimming: 4 bases; junction bases outside the gene matches: 7. CDR3 length: 15 amino acids. The CDR3 DNA follows: TGTGCCAGCAGCTTGGATTTCGGGACAGTTTACGAGCAGTACTTC. Residues: CASSLDFGTVYEQYF.

V gene TRBV5-1 combines with J gene TRBJ2-7, with D possibly being TRBD1 (6 bases). Trimming took off 0 bases at V and 2 bases at J, with 12 bases between the two ends. CDR3 length equals 15 residues. In germline, CDR1 is SGHRS, CDR2 YFSETQ. The CDR3 DNA sequence: TGCGCCAGCAGCTTGGCCCAGGGGCTCACCTACGAGCAGTACTTC. This translates into CASSLAQGLTYEQYF.

In its sample, this clonotype was seen a few times. The V and J genes are TRBV5-4 and TRBJ2-2; 7 bases align to TRBD2. The J segment lost 7 bases and the V segment lost 6 bases, leaving 6 bases of the junction unmatched. The CDR3 runs to 13 residues. Germline loops: CDR1 SGHNT, CDR2 YYREEE (reference sequence). The CDR3 here is CASTPGGFGELFF. The CDR3 nucleotides are TGTGCCAGCACCCCCGGGGGGTTCGGGGAGCTGTTTTTT.

The chain combines TRBV7-2 with TRBJ2-7; tentative D call: TRBD1 (5 bases). This CDR3 is built from 13 residues. Per the germline V gene, CDR1 is SGHTA and CDR2 is FQGNSA. The V and J ends lost 3 bases and 4 bases respectively, with 10 bases between them. CDR3 sequence: CASSFRDVYEQYF. The CDR3 DNA sequence: TGTGCCAGCAGCTTCAGGGATGTGTACGAGCAGTACTTC.

This clonotype was counted only a few times. The chain recombines TRBV7-9 with TRBJ2-2, with D uncertain. Trimming took 3 bases from V and 7 from J, leaving 9 bases between them. Germline V CDR1 and CDR2: SEHNR, FQNEAQ (reference sequence). The CDR3 has 13 residues. CDR3 nucleotides: TGTGCCAGCAGCTTTCTCGGCCTCGGGGAGCTGTTTTTT. It encodes CASSFLGLGELFF.

This clonotype was seen a handful of times. The gene calls are TRBV27 and TRBJ2-5, with TRBD2 identical over 8 bases. J lost 1 base, V lost 6 bases, and 4 bases had no gene match. In germline, CDR1 is MNHEY, CDR2 SMNVEV (reference sequence). The CDR3 is made up of 14 amino acids. The CDR3 nucleotides read TGTGCCAGCAGGAGTAGCGGGGTCCAAGAGACCCAGTACTTC. Its translation is CASRSSGVQETQYF.

This clonotype was observed a few times. The chain's CDR3 is CATSDLERSDTQYF. The CDR3 DNA reads TGTGCCACCAGTGATCTGGAAAGGTCGGATACGCAGTATTTT. V gene TRBV24-1 combines with J gene TRBJ2-3; D uncertain. The germline V and J ends were trimmed by 3 bases and 6 bases, with 12 bases remaining between them. Germline-derived CDR1 and CDR2 are KGHDR and SFDVKD. The CDR3 covers 14 residues.

This rearrangement joins TRBV7-9 to TRBJ1-1; D might be TRBD1 (6 bases). The V gene lost 5 bases and the J gene lost 0 bases, with 22 bases spanning the gap. The CDR3 loop spans 18 amino acids. The germline CDR1 and CDR2 sequences are SEHNR and FQNEAQ (reference sequence). CDR3 DNA sequence: TGTGCCAGCAGCCCCGCGGGGTCGGTGGGACAATTGAACACTGAAGCTTTCTTT. The encoded protein is CASSPAGSVGQLNTEAFF.

This clonotype came up many times. The chain combines TRBV6-2 or TRBV6-3 with TRBJ2-1; D is possibly TRBD2 (6 bases). Trimming shortened V by 3 bases and J by 4 bases, and 10 bases separated the two germline ends. The CDR3 has 14 amino acids. CDR1 MNHEY and CDR2 SVGEGT come from the germline V gene. The chain's CDR3 is CASSYSGSYNEQFF. CDR3 bases: TGTGCCAGCAGTTATAGCGGCAGTTACAATGAGCAGTTCTTC.

The V call is TRBV10-3, the J call TRBJ2-2; 10 nucleotides align to TRBD1. V dropped 3 bases and J dropped 6; count of bases not matched to a gene: 10. CDR1 is ENHRY and CDR2 is SYGVKD in the germline V gene. This CDR3 has 17 residues. The CDR3 bases are TGTGCCATCAGTGATCCCGGAGGGACAGGGGTGGCCGGGGAGCTGTTTTTT. The encoded protein is CAISDPGGTGVAGELFF.

This rearrangement joins TRBV10-3 to TRBJ1-2; D gene ambiguous. CDR3 size: 15 residues. The V gene's germline CDR1 is ENHRY and CDR2 SYGVKD. The V gene lost 6 bases and the J gene lost 7 bases, with 21 bases spanning the gap. The CDR3: CAIREAGGRKGGYTF. The CDR3 DNA reads as TGTGCCATCAGGGAAGCGGGAGGTCGAAAAGGTGGCTACACCTTC.

This sequence joins TRBV7-9 and TRBJ2-7; D could derive from TRBD1 or TRBD2 (5 bases each). Germline CDR1 SEHNR, CDR2 FQNEAQ (reference sequence). The CDR3 has 15 residues. V was pared by 2 bases and J by 4 bases, with 15 bases between. CDR3 nucleotide sequence: TGTGCCAGCAGCTTAATTGGGGCAGGAGGATACGAGCAGTACTTC. It codes for CASSLIGAGGYEQYF.

This clonotype occurred a few times. The chain recombines TRBV5-1 with TRBJ2-1, with TRBD2 identical over 8 bases. The V gene end was trimmed by 4 bases and the J gene end by 6 bases; junction bases not matched to a gene: 3. This CDR3 region has 13 residues. Germline V gives CDR1 SGHRS, CDR2 YFSETQ. In DNA, the CDR3 is TGCGCCAGCAGCGTGGGACTAGGCAATGAGCAGTTCTTC. This sequence encodes CASSVGLGNEQFF.